Sequencing of this T cell receptor (beta chain) was carried out in a study of OX40 agonist ivuxolimab in advanced cancers. Sequencing used immunoSEQ multiplex PCR; TCRdb keeps in-frame clones, though not all of them. The top ten clones hold approximately 2% of a sample with 60,000 to 65,000 clones, about 86% of them seen once. The specimen comprised CD4+ or CD8+ T cells sorted from blood, sampled in a trial of the OX40 agonist ivuxolimab. The TCR originated in an adult with an advanced solid tumor such as melanoma, head and neck, liver or kidney cancer.

CDR3 nucleotide sequence: TGTGCCAGCAGCCCGCGACCGGGACAGGACACCGGGGAGCTGTTTTTT. Its translation: CASSPRPGQDTGELFF. The chain combines TRBV9 with TRBJ2-2; 8 bases agree with TRBD1. The length of the CDR3 is 16 residues. After removal of 4 bases from V and 3 bases from J, the junction contained 8 bases not matched to a gene. Germline CDR1 is SGDLS and CDR2 is YYNGEE.